The next 15 T cell receptor beta chains were all read from a single sample in a study of shared clonotypes between healthy human individuals. Here immunoSEQ multiplex PCR was the method, and the copy in TCRdb shows in-frame clones only, minus some. Here the sample spans 950,000 to 1,100,000 clones, roughly 80% being singletons. Sequencing was carried out using memory CD4+ T cells sorted from blood. Subset reported: CD45RA-negative fraction. Receptors originate from a young man in good health.

A word on this clone: This clone may be a read error of a much larger clone one base away. In nucleotides, the CDR3 is TGTGCCAGCAGCTTGGGACAGGTTACCGGGGAGCTGTTTTTT. Amino acid sequence: CASSLGQVTGELFF. The gene calls are TRBV5-6 and TRBJ2-2; possibly TRBD1 for D (6 bases). This CDR3 contains 14 residues. The germline V gene encodes CDR1 SGHDT and CDR2 YYEEEE. Deletions cut 0 bases from V and 5 bases from J, with 8 bases between.

V is TRBV29-1 and J is TRBJ1-1, with D possibly TRBD1 on 5 matching bases. V lost 4 bases and J 6 bases, leaving 15 bases between the germline ends. The CDR3 consists of 13 residues. Germline V lookup: CDR1 SQVTM, CDR2 ANQGSEA. The CDR3: CSVVSRGGAEAFF. The CDR3 nucleotides are TGCAGCGTTGTATCGCGGGGCGGGGCTGAAGCTTTCTTT.

The V call is TRBV19, the J call TRBJ1-1; D uncertain. The CDR3 runs 13 residues. Germline CDR1 and CDR2: LNHDA and SQIVND (reference sequence). V dropped 7 bases and J dropped 0 bases, with 9 bases sitting between them. The CDR3 protein is CASNKNLNTEAFF. CDR3 nucleotides: TGTGCCAGTAATAAGAACCTGAACACTGAAGCTTTCTTT.

The chain joins TRBV25-1 to TRBJ2-3; the D is unclear. The CDR3 covers 12 residues. The V gene's germline CDR1 is MGHDK and CDR2 SYGVNS. V was clipped by 10 bases and J by 1 base, with 9 bases between them. DNA of the CDR3: TGTGCCACTCTCTGGGGCACAGATACGCAGTATTTT. This translates into CATLWGTDTQYF.

The rearrangement links TRBV6-5 to TRBJ1-6; TRBD1 matches at 7 bases. The CDR3 is 14 residues long. The V gene end was trimmed by 6 bases and the J gene end by 10 bases; junction bases not matched to a gene: 9. Germline V gene data show CDR1 as MNHEY and CDR2 as SVGAGI. CDR3 protein: CASRSQGSPSPLHF. DNA of the CDR3: TGTGCCAGCAGATCACAGGGGTCCCCATCACCCCTCCACTTT.

The chain combines TRBV19 with TRBJ1-5; D gene unclear. CDR3 size: 14 residues. Germline CDR1 is LNHDA and CDR2 is SQIVND (reference sequence). Trimming took 9 bases from V and 2 from J, leaving 14 bases between them. The chain's CDR3 is CASAEEIGNQPQHF. The CDR3 DNA is TGTGCCAGCGCGGAAGAGATTGGCAATCAGCCCCAGCATTTT.

The V and J genes are TRBV2 and TRBJ1-2; TRBD1 matches 10 bases. There are 16 residues in the CDR3. The V segment lost 10 bases and the J segment 5 bases; nucleotides outside the gene matches: 16. CDR1 is SNHLY, CDR2 FYNNEI, per germline. CDR3 sequence (DNA): TGTGCCACAAGGGGGGACAGGGGTTCCTTGAGTTATGGCTACACCTTC. Translated, it gives CATRGDRGSLSYGYTF.

The rearrangement links TRBV7-2 to TRBJ2-5; D gene ambiguous. Germline-derived CDR1 and CDR2 are SGHTA and FQGNSA. CDR3 size: 12 residues. V dropped 4 bases and J dropped 6 bases, with 9 bases sitting between them. The DNA for the CDR3 is TGTGCCAGCAGCTCACTCCTCCAGACCCAGTACTTC. Amino acids: CASSSLLQTQYF.

Only one count was recorded for this clone. CDR3 coding DNA: TGCGCCAGCAGCTTGGGGAACAGAGATAACTATGGCTACACCTTC. Amino acids: CASSLGNRDNYGYTF. V is TRBV5-1 and J is TRBJ1-2; no clear D gene. The CDR3 runs to 15 residues. The V end was cut by 0 bases, the J end by 1 base, with 10 bases between. CDR1 is SGHRS and CDR2 is YFSETQ in the germline V gene. Together with reference TRBV5-1 and TRBJ1-2, the CDR3 gives the full variable domain: KAGVTQTPRYLIKTRGQQVTLSCSPISGHRSVSWYQQTPGQGLQFLFEYFSETQRNKGNFPGRFSGRQFSNSRSEMNVSTLELGDSALYLCASSLGNRDNYGYTFGSGTRLTVV.

This chain joins TRBV5-4 and TRBJ2-1; D remains ambiguous. Germline V gives CDR1 SGHNT, CDR2 YYREEE (reference sequence). The CDR3 runs to 12 residues. Trimming left V 0 bases short and J 10 bases short, with 8 bases between. The chain's CDR3 is CASSLGRFEQFF. CDR3 coding DNA: TGTGCCAGCAGCTTGGGTCGCTTCGAGCAGTTCTTC.

The rearrangement uses TRBV2 and TRBJ1-1; D might be TRBD1 (5 bases). From germline, CDR1 is SNHLY and CDR2 FYNNEI. Trimming shortened V by 8 bases and J by 1 base, and 14 bases separated the two germline ends. CDR3 length equals 14 residues. Here the CDR3 DNA reads TGTGCCAGCGGGGGGACCTCCGCGAACACTGAAGCTTTCTTT. It encodes CASGGTSANTEAFF.

The chain carries TRBV7-2 and TRBJ2-3; 14 bases line up with TRBD2. The CDR3 sequence is 16 residues long. V lost 5 bases and J lost 6; bases outside the gene matches: 7. CDR1 is SGHTA, CDR2 FQGNSA, per germline. The CDR3 DNA reads TGTGCCAGCAGCCTGGGGACTAGCGGGAGAAGCGATACGCAGTATTTT. Translated: CASSLGTSGRSDTQYF.

The rearrangement joins TRBV6-1 to TRBJ1-3; the D gene is possibly TRBD1 (6 bases). V was cut by 8 bases and J by 9 bases, with 17 bases left in between. The CDR3 sequence is 13 residues long. Germline CDR1 MNHNS, CDR2 SASEGT. The CDR3 is CASSGAVRATIYF. For the CDR3, the DNA is TGTGCCAGCTCAGGGGCTGTTCGAGCCACCATATATTTT.

This chain connects TRBV5-1 to TRBJ2-7; D is possibly TRBD1 (6 bases). The CDR3 covers 15 residues. The germline V gene encodes CDR1 SGHRS and CDR2 YFSETQ. V gave up 1 base and J gave up 6 bases, with 17 bases separating them. This CDR3 reads CASSLRRTADGEQYF. The CDR3 DNA reads as TGCGCCAGCAGCTTGCGAAGGACAGCTGATGGCGAGCAGTACTTC.

The V and J genes are TRBV28 and TRBJ1-4, with 10 bases lining up with TRBD1. Unmatched junction bases numbered 11, after V lost 11 bases and J lost 8 bases. This CDR3 contains 14 residues. Germline loops: CDR1 MDHEN, CDR2 SYDVKM. CDR3: CAVRTGGQGEKLFF. The CDR3 DNA sequence: TGTGCCGTGAGGACAGGGGGACAAGGGGAAAAACTGTTTTTT.